The T cell receptor (beta chain) under discussion was sequenced for a study of molecular identifiers for immune sequencing clone quantification (dated by TCRdb to the late 2010s). Some background on the complete study: For a replicate experiment, RNA from around 20,000 or 99,000 naive CD8 T cells was divided into five aliquots, and four of the five aliquots were sequenced. This methods study used CD8 T cells to benchmark TCR RNA copy counting and molecular-identifier clustering-based TCR repertoire sequencing (MIDCIRS). The full study reports these points: In CMV-specific effector cells, over 97% of molecules were held by clones above 20 RNA copies, whereas under 1% of molecules were held by such clones in naive cells. Spiked-in Jurkat TCR RNA equal to a single cell's worth was reported to be detectable even within one million naive CD8 T cells. Identical TCR molecules sharing a barcode could cause highly expanded clone sizes to be underestimated. The naive libraries included spiked-in Jurkat TCR RNA (about ten copies' worth), and this RNA is not part of the donor repertoire. Modeling gave around 2.7 recovered TCR RNA copies per cell versus around 10 by digital PCR, implying roughly 30% capture efficiency. When barcode sub-clustering was omitted, TCR diversity was inflated by chimeric consensus sequences, with chimeras reaching as high as 47%.

The receptor library was made with PCR. Sequencing was carried out with an Illumina HiSeq 4000. Bulk TCR libraries were generated as previously described, with the TCR primers listed in Table S5 used. The Qiagen AllPrep DNA/RNA kit was used to purify total RNA. Before any analysis, reads coming from multiple sequencing runs of the same library were combined into one pool. Per the original workflow: Only reads with exact TCR constant sequence were kept, trimmed to 150 nt, and grouped by their 12-nt molecular barcodes. Within each barcode group, reads were sub-clustered at a 15% Levenshtein threshold, and quality-weighted consensus sequences were built per RNA molecule. Non-functional sequences were removed, as were lower-count sequences one edit away from another. Barcode sub-clusters with fewer than 20% of the maximum read count were removed, based on fitting two negative binomial distributions. The public reads were run again by TCRdb, first through fastp at Q25 and then through MiXCR, and only productive beta chains were kept. Duplicate CDR3 protein sequences are folded into a single record with the most common DNA and genes. The V and J calls were not made by the authors but by TCRdb's processing. In this sample the table shows 490,000 or so distinct CDR3 sequences, 20% to 25% of which occur a single time. More than 0.8% of the sample is held by the ten biggest clonotypes.

The germline ends are 9 bases apart after V is trimmed by 2 bases and J by 2 bases. The CDR3 covers 15 residues, taking in both the cysteine and the phenylalanine. Of all the DNA, just the CDR3 is kept, 45 bases in frame from base 1. Libraries of naive CD8 T cells were generated from about 19,000 to 1,100,000 sorted cells, with 10%, 30% or 50% of the purified RNA used. Naive CD8 T cells were FACS-sorted as CD8+CD4-CCR7+CD45RA+ on a BD FACSAria II into RLT Plus buffer. Nine to eleven TCR copies' worth of Jurkat RNA were spiked into roughly 17,000-1,100,000 naive CD8 T cell samples to test detection sensitivity. Enrichment of CD8 T cells was performed with RosetteSep CD8+ T Cell Enrichment Cocktail and Ficoll-Paque, after which ACK red cell lysis was carried out. This clonotype appeared a single time. The target of this receptor is not known. One base away there is no much larger clone; base qualities are not given. Resting on one read, the evidence is weak.

The receptor was derived from a human donor in good health. Some libraries in this study had Jurkat cell RNA spiked in. Sequencing was done on a sample of naive CD8+ T cells from blood, with Jurkat cell RNA spiked in. The sample's cell subset or site label is to be understood as: FACS-sorted CD8+CD4-CCR7+CD45RA+ naive T cells. The rearrangement joined TRBV12-3 or TRBV12-4 to TRBJ2-2; no D gene can be assigned with confidence. The nucleotides read TGTGCCAGCAGTTTAAGCGTCACCAACACCGGGGAGCTGTTTTTT. Translated, this gives CASSLSVTNTGELFF.